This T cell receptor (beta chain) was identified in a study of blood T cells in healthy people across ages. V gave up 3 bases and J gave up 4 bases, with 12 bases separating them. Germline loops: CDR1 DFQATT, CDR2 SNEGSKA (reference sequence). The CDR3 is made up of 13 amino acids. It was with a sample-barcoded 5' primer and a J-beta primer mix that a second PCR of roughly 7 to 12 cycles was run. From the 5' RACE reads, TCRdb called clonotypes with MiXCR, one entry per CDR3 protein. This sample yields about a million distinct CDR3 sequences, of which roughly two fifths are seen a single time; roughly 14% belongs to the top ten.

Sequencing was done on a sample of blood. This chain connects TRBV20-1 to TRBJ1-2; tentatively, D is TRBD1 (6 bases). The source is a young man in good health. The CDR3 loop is CSARGGQIYGYTF. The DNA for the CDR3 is TGCAGTGCTAGGGGGGGGCAGATCTATGGCTACACCTTC.